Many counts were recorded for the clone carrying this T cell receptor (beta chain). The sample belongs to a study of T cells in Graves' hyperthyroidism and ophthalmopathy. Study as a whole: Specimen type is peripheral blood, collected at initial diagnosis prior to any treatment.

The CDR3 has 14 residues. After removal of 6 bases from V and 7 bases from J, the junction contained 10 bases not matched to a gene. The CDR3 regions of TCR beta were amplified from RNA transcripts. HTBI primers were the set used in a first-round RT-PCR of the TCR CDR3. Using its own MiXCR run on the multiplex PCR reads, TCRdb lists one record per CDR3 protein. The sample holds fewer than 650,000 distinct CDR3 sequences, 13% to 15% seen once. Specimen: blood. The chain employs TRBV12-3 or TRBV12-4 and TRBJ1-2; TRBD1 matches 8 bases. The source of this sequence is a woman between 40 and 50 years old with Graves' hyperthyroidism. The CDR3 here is CASRPGTGYVGYTF. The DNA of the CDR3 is TGTGCCAGCAGGCCCGGGACAGGCTATGTTGGCTACACCTTC.